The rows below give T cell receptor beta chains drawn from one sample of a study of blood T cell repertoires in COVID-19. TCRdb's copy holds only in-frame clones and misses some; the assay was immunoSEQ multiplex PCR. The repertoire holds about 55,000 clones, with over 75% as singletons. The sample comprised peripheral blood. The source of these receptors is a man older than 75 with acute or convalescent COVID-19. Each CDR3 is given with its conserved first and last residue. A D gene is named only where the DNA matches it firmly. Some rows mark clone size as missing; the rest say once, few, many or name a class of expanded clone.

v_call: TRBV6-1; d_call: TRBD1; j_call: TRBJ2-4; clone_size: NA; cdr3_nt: TGTGCCAGCAGTGAATTTGGGACAGGGGGCCTTAGCATTCAGTACTTC; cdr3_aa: CASSEFGTGGLSIQYF
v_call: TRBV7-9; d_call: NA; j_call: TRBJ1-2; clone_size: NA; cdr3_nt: TGTGCCAGCAGCCCCTATGACAGGCTGGGAGACTATGGCTACACCTTC; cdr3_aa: CASSPYDRLGDYGYTF
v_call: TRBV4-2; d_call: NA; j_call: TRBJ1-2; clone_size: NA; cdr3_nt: TGTGCCAGCAGCCAAGTTAGGGGTGGCTACACCTTC; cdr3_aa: CASSQVRGGYTF
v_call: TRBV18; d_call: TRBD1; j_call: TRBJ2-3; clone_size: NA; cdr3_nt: TGTGCCAGCTCACCCCCGGGACAGGGGCAAGATACGCAGTATTTT; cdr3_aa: CASSPPGQGQDTQYF
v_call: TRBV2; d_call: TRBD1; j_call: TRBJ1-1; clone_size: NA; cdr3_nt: TGTGCCAGCCAATACAGGGGCCGGAGGGGTGCTGAAGCTTTCTTT; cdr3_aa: CASQYRGRRGAEAFF
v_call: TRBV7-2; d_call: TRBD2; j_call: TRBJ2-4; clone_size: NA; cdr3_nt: TGTGCCAGCAGCGCCGAACTAGCGGGGGGGCCGGACATTCAGTACTTC; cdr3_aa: CASSAELAGGPDIQYF
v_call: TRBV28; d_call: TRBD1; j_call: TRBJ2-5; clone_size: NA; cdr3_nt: TGTGCCACCACAGGGGGCGCGTACCAAGAGACCCAGTACTTC; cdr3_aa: CATTGGAYQETQYF
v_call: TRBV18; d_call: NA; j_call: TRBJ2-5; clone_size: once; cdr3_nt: TGTGCCAGCTCACCTTCTTCAGGGCGGATGGAGACCCAGTACTTC; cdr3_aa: CASSPSSGRMETQYF
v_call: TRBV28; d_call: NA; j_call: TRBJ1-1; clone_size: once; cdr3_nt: TGTGCCAGCAACTCCGGGACAACTGAAGCTTTCTTT; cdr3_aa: CASNSGTTEAFF
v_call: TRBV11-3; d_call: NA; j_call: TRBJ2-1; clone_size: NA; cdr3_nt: TGTGCCAGCAGCTCCGACACAAACAATGAGCAGTTCTTC; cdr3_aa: CASSSDTNNEQFF
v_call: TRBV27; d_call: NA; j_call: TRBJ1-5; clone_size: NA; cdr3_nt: TGTGCCAGCACCCTCCGGGGGGGCGATCAGCCCCAGCATTTT; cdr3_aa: CASTLRGGDQPQHF